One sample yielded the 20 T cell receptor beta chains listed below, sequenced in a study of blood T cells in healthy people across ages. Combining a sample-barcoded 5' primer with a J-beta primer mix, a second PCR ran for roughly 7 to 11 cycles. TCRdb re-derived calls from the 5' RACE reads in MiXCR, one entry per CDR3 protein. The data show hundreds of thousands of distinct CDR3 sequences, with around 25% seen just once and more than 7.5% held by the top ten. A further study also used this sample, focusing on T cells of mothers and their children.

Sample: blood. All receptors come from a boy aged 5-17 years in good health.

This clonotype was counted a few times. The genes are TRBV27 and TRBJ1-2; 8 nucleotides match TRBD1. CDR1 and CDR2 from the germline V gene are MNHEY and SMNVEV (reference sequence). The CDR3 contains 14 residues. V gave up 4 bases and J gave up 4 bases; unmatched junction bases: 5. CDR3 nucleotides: TGTGCCAGCAGTTCCAAGGGACAGGCCTATGGCTACACCTTC. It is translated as CASSSKGQAYGYTF.

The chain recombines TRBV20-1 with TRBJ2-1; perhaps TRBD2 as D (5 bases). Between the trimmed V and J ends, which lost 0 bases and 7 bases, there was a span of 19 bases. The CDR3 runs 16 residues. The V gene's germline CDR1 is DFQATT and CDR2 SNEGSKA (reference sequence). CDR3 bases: TGCAGTGCTAGAGACCCCGCGGGTAACCGGCCGAATGAGCAGTTCTTC. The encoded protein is CSARDPAGNRPNEQFF.

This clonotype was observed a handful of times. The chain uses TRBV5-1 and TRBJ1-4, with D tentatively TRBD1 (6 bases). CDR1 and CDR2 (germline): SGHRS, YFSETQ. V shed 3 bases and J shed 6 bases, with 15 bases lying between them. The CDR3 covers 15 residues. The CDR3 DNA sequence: TGCGCCAGCAGCTCGGACAGTCGGAGGGATGAAAAACTGTTTTTT. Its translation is CASSSDSRRDEKLFF. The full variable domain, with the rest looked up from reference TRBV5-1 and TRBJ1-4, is KAGVTQTPRYLIKTRGQQVTLSCSPISGHRSVSWYQQTPGQGLQFLFEYFSETQRNKGNFPGRFSGRQFSNSRSEMNVSTLELGDSALYLCASSSDSRRDEKLFFGSGTQLSVL.

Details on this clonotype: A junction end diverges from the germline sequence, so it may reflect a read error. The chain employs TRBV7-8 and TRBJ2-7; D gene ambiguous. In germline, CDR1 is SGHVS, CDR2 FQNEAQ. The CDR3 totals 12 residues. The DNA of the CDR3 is TGTGCCTGCAGCTTAAAGGTCTACGAGCAGTACTTC. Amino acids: CACSLKVYEQYF. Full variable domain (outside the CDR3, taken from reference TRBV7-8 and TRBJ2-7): GAGVSQSPRYKVAKRGQDVALRCDPISGHVSLFWYQQALGQGPEFLTYFQNEAQLDKSGLPSDRFFAERPEGSVSTLKIQRTQQEDSAVYLCACSLKVYEQYFGPGTRLTVT.

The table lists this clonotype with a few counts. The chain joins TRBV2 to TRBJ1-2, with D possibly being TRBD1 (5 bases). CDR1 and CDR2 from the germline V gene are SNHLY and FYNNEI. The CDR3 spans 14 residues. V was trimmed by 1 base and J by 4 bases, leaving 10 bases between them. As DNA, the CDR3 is TGTGCCAGCAGTGAAGAATCGGGACTCTATGGCTACACCTTC. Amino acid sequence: CASSEESGLYGYTF.

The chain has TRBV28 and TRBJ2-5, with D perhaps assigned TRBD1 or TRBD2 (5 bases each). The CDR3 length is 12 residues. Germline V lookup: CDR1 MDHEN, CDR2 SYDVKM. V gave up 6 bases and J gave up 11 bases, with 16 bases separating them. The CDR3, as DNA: TGTGCCAGCAGAAGGGACCCAACTGGGCAGTACTTC. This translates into CASRRDPTGQYF.

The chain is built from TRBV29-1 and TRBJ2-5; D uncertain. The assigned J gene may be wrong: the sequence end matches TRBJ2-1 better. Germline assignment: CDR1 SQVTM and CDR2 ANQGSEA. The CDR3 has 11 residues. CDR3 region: CSVEQINEQFF. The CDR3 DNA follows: TGCAGCGTTGAACAGATCAATGAGCAGTTCTTC.

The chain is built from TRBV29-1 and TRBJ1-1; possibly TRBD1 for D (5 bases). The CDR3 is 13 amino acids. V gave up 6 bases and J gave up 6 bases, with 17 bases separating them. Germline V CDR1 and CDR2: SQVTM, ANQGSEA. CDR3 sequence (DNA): TGCAGCGTCGGGGCAGGGCTCGGGCCTGAAGCTTTCTTT. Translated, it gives CSVGAGLGPEAFF. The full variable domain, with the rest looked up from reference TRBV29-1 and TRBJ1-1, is SAVISQKPSRDICQRGTSLTIQCQVDSQVTMMFWYRQQPGQSLTLIATANQGSEATYESGFVIDKFPISRPNLTFSTLTVSNMSPEDSSIYLCSVGAGLGPEAFFGQGTRLTVV.

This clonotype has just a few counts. The CDR3 loop reads CSARENTEAFF. CDR3 sequence (DNA): TGCAGTGCTAGGGAGAACACTGAAGCTTTCTTT. This rearrangement joins TRBV20-1 to TRBJ1-1; D unresolved. Germline CDR1 DFQATT, CDR2 SNEGSKA (reference sequence). The CDR3 covers 11 residues. Trimming took 3 bases from V and 1 from J, leaving 3 bases between them.

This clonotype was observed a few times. CDR3 sequence: CASSLAKTSEQFF. CDR3 DNA: TGCGCCAGCAGCTTGGCCAAAACTAGCGAGCAGTTCTTC. This rearrangement joins TRBV5-1 to TRBJ2-1; the D gene is possibly TRBD2 (6 bases). V was clipped by 0 bases and J by 10 bases, with 11 bases between them. CDR1 is SGHRS, CDR2 YFSETQ, per germline. There are 13 residues in the CDR3. Supplemented by reference TRBV5-1 and TRBJ2-1, the full variable domain reads KAGVTQTPRYLIKTRGQQVTLSCSPISGHRSVSWYQQTPGQGLQFLFEYFSETQRNKGNFPGRFSGRQFSNSRSEMNVSTLELGDSALYLCASSLAKTSEQFFGPGTRLTVL.

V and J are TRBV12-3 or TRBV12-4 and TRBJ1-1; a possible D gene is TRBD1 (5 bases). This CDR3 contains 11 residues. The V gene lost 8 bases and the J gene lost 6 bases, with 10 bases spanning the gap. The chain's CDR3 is CASGWGPEAFF. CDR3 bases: TGTGCCAGCGGCTGGGGCCCTGAAGCTTTCTTT.

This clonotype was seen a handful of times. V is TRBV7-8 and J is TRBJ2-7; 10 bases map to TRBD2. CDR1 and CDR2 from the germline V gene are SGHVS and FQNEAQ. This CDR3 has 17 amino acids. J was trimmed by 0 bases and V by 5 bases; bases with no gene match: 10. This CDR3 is CASSPSGGPPSSYEQYF. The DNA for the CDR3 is TGTGCCAGCAGCCCTAGCGGGGGACCCCCGAGCTCCTACGAGCAGTACTTC.

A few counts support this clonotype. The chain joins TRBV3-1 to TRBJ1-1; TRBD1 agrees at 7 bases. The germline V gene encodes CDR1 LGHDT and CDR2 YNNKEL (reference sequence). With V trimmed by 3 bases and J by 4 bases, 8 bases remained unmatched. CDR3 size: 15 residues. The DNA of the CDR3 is TGTGCCAGCAGCCACCGACAGGGCCCCAGCACTGAAGCTTTCTTT. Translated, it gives CASSHRQGPSTEAFF.

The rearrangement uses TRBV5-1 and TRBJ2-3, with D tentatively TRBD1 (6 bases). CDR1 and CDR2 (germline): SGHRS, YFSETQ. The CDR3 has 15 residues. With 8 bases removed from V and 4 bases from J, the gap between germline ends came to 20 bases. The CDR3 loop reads CASQGDKIRPDTQYF. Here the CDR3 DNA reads TGCGCCAGTCAAGGGGACAAAATACGACCAGATACGCAGTATTTT.

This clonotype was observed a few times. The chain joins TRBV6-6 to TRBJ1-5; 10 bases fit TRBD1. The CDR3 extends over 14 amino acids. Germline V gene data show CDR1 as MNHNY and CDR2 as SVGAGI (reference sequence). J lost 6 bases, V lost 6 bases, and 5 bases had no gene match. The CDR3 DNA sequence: TGTGCCAGCAGACGCGGACAGGGGGTTCAGCCCCAGCATTTT. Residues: CASRRGQGVQPQHF.

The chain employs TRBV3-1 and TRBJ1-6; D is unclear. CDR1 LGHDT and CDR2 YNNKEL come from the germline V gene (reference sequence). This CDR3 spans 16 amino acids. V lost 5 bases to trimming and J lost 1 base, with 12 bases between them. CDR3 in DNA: TGTGCCAGCAGCTCAAGCGGAGGGTCCTATAATTCACCCCTCCACTTT. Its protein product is CASSSSGGSYNSPLHF.

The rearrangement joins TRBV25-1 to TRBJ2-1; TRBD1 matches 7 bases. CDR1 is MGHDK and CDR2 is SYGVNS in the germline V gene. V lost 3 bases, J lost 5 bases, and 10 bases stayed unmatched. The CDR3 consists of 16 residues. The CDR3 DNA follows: TGTGCCAGCAGTGATAGTCCGGGACAGTTCAACAATGAGCAGTTCTTC. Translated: CASSDSPGQFNNEQFF.

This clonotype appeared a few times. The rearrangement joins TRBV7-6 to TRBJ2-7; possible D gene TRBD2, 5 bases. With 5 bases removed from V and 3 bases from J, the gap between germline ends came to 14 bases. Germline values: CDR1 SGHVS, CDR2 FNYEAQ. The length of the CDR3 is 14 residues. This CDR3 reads CASSHMVGDYEQYF. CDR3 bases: TGTGCCAGCAGCCACATGGTGGGAGACTACGAGCAGTACTTC.

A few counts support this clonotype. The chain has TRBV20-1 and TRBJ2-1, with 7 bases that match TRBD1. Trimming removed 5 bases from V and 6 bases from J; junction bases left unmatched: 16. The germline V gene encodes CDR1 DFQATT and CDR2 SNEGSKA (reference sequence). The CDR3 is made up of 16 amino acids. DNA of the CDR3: TGCAGTGCTCTTCCCCTCGCCGGGACAGCGTTCAATGAGCAGTTCTTC. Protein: CSALPLAGTAFNEQFF.

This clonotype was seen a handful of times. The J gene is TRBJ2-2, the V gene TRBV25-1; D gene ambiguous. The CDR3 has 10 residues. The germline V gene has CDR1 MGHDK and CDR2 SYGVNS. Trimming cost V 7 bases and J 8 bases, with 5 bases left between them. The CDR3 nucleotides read TGTGCCAGCACCGGAGGGGAGCTGTTTTTT. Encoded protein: CASTGGELFF.